This TCR beta chain was retrieved from a study of cytomegalovirus exposure and HLA in healthy donors. The study ran its PCR with 60 Vbeta and 13 Jbeta primers. Only in-frame clones appear in the TCRdb table, and some are missing; sequencing was by immunoSEQ multiplex PCR. The sample records around 190,000 clones, 70% to 90% being singletons. As regards this clone: Its cognate antigen is unknown.

This CDR3 is built from 18 residues. V was clipped by 5 bases and J by 3 bases; unmatched bases: 16. Germline CDR1 and CDR2: SGHVS and FNYEAQ. Points from the study as a whole: In an earlier analysis, productive rearrangement rates for most beta V segments clustered near 87% or 30%.

Nominally healthy donors provided the samples, though records likely missed some immune exposures. The source material was PBMCs. The receptor was isolated from a woman aged 18 to 35 in good health and CMV-seronegative. This chain uses TRBV7-6 with TRBJ2-5, with 9 bases aligning to TRBD1. Written as DNA, the CDR3 is TGTGCCAGCAGCCCAAGGGGGGGCGGACAGGGGAGGGAAGAGACCCAGTACTTC. As protein: CASSPRGGGQGREETQYF.